This TCR beta chain came from a study of blood T cell repertoires in COVID-19. On the study more broadly: T cells, B-cell-depleted T cells, or PBMCs provided the cDNA or gDNA that served as material.

Per the original methods: For nucleated cells, counts were estimated from reference gene primer amplification. Sequenced by immunoSEQ multiplex PCR; TCRdb stores in-frame clones only, minus some. V and J calls and clone size come straight from that table; D and trimming were deduced from the DNA. Of around 380,000 clones in the sample, roughly 86% were seen once. Trimming stripped 5 bases from V and 2 bases from J, with 16 bases between. The germline V gene encodes CDR1 SGHRS and CDR2 YFSETQ. The CDR3 totals 15 residues. Sequenced material: peripheral blood. The sequence was obtained from a human donor with acute or convalescent COVID-19. The donor label of this sample is uncertain. The rearrangement links TRBV5-1 to TRBJ1-2; D not certain. The CDR3 bases are TGCGCCAGCAGACTAGGCTCACTACTGAACTATGGCTACACCTTC. It encodes CASRLGSLLNYGYTF.